The source of this TCR beta chain is a study of B cell selection in AIRE deficiency. Study-wide findings and caveats: About 30% of healthy-shared Treg TCRbeta sequences appeared in patient Tconv cells.

This CDR3 spans 13 amino acids. V shed 2 bases and J shed 6 bases, with 5 bases lying between them. Germline CDR1 reads WNHNN; CDR2 reads SYGVQD (reference sequence). Clones were sequenced by immunoSEQ multiplex PCR, and TCRdb holds only the in-frame ones, with some missing. The table includes approximately 22,000 clones, around nine tenths detected once. Regulatory T cells were sorted as CD4+CD25hiCD127low/negative. Of note for this clone: As yet, its antigen is unknown.

The sample consisted of CD4+CD25+ Tregs sorted from PBMCs. V and J are TRBV10-1 and TRBJ1-6, with D possibly matching TRBD1 (5 bases). This clonotype originated in a human donor in good health. This chain's CDR3 is CASSERGNSPLHF. The CDR3 DNA sequence: TGCGCCAGCAGTGAGAGGGGTAATTCACCCCTCCACTTT.